The 9 T cell receptor beta chains listed next were all sequenced from one sample in a study of beta chain features in type 1 diabetes. General observations from the study: Among all four CD4+ subsets, Type 1 diabetes patients had TCRB CDR3s that were moderately but significantly shorter.

Sequencing targeted expressed TCRB transcripts, as all isolated RNA had been reverse transcribed. Sequencing was performed with immunoSEQ multiplex PCR; in TCRdb, only in-frame clones are kept and a portion is missing. This table has roughly 15,000 clones, about 70% appearing once. Their antigen targets remain unknown. The specimen sequenced was stem cell memory CD4+ T cells from blood. These receptors came from a man aged 30-40 years with type 1 diabetes.

This clone was seen only once. The rearrangement uses TRBV15 and TRBJ2-1; D perhaps matches TRBD1 (6 bases). Trimming left V 0 bases short and J 8 bases short, with 14 bases between. CDR1 and CDR2 (germline): LNHNV, YYDKDF (reference sequence). The CDR3 sequence is 15 residues long. The CDR3: CATSRDPAGDDEQFF. CDR3 bases: TGTGCCACCAGCAGAGATCCGGCAGGGGACGATGAGCAGTTCTTC.

This clone was counted a single time. The CDR3 region has the DNA TGTGCCAGTAGTATCTTCCCATCCTCAGGAGGTTCCCTGAGCGAGCAGTACTTC. Residues: CASSIFPSSGGSLSEQYF. The chain carries TRBV19 and TRBJ2-7, with D possibly TRBD2 on 5 matching bases. Germline V lookup: CDR1 LNHDA, CDR2 SQIVND (reference sequence). The V end was cut by 3 bases, the J end by 6 bases, with 27 bases between. The CDR3 has 18 amino acids.

J is TRBJ2-6 and V is TRBV19, with D tentatively TRBD1 (6 bases). The CDR3 is 15 amino acids. Germline V gene lookup returns CDR1 LNHDA and CDR2 SQIVND (reference sequence). The V end was cut by 4 bases, the J end by 2 bases, with 9 bases between. The CDR3 loop reads CASSTPGAGANVLTF. In DNA form, the CDR3 reads TGTGCCAGTAGTACCCCAGGGGCTGGGGCCAACGTCCTGACTTTC.

The chain has TRBV4-1 and TRBJ1-2; 12 positions match TRBD1. Germline lookup yields CDR1 MGHRA and CDR2 YSYEKL. With 3 bases clipped from V and 8 bases from J, the junction kept 13 bases outside the gene matches. This CDR3 is built from 17 residues. CDR3 region: CASSHVGRDRGRWGYTF. For the CDR3, the DNA is TGCGCCAGCAGCCATGTCGGCCGGGACAGGGGGCGATGGGGCTACACCTTC.

V usage is TRBV18 and J usage is TRBJ2-5; 8 bases align to TRBD1. The germline CDR1 and CDR2 sequences are KGHSH and LQKENI. Unmatched junction bases numbered 6, after V lost 2 bases and J lost 4 bases. CDR3 length equals 15 residues. CDR3 coding DNA: TGTGCCAGCTCACCAGACAGGGGTTCTAGAGAGACCCAGTACTTC. Translating it yields CASSPDRGSRETQYF.

With respect to this clone: Other DNA variants within this sample encode the same CDR3. The rearrangement joins TRBV6-6 to TRBJ2-5, with 8 bases aligning to TRBD1. Germline V gives CDR1 MNHNY, CDR2 SVGAGI (reference sequence). The V gene end was trimmed by 9 bases and the J gene end by 5 bases; junction bases not matched to a gene: 11. The length of the CDR3 is 14 residues. The CDR3 coding sequence is TGTGCCAGTAGGTTCGGGACAGGCGTCGAGACCCAGTACTTC. Protein sequence: CASRFGTGVETQYF.

This chain links TRBV4-1 with TRBJ2-3; 9 bases agree with TRBD2. Trimming took 4 bases from V and 3 from J; bases not matched to a gene: 5. Germline V CDR1 and CDR2: MGHRA, YSYEKL. This CDR3 spans 15 amino acids. In DNA, the CDR3 is TGCGCCAGCAGCCCTAGGGGACTAGCAACAGATACGCAGTATTTT. It codes for CASSPRGLATDTQYF.

The chain has TRBV5-4 and TRBJ2-1, with a tentative D call TRBD1 (5 bases). V lost 0 bases and J 5 bases, leaving 9 bases between the germline ends. This CDR3 has 14 amino acids. The germline gives CDR1 SGHNT, CDR2 YYREEE (reference sequence). Here the CDR3 DNA reads TGTGCCAGCAGCTTGGGGGGCAGCAACAATGAGCAGTTCTTC. Translated, it gives CASSLGGSNNEQFF.

The V call is TRBV2, the J call TRBJ2-2, with D perhaps TRBD1 (6 bases). The CDR3 has 16 amino acids. CDR1 and CDR2 (germline): SNHLY, FYNNEI. V lost 5 bases and J 0 bases, leaving 13 bases between the germline ends. The CDR3 DNA sequence: TGTGCCAGCAGTCTGGACAGAAGTTCGAACACCGGGGAGCTGTTTTTT. This translates into CASSLDRSSNTGELFF.